This entry is about one TCR beta chain. What it recognizes is unknown. The CDR3 spans 12 residues. Germline V CDR1 and CDR2: SGDLS, YYNGEE. Trimming removed 0 bases from V and 3 bases from J, with 2 bases in between. This sample stems from a study of CD8 T cells in ankylosing spondylitis. Study-wide results and limits: Relatively rare in peripheral blood, disease-linked clones were also CD8+. Seemingly characteristic of ankylosing spondylitis blood was a TCR beta motif consisting of several highly homologous variants.

Making the TCR beta libraries involved quantitative 5'-RACE with molecular barcodes. MiXCR, run by TCRdb on the 5' RACE reads, gives a single entry per CDR3 protein. The table records 350,000 to 550,000 distinct CDR3 sequences, roughly 26% of them present only once. The rearrangement uses TRBV9 and TRBJ2-3; D is unclear. The receptor comes from a male donor with ankylosing spondylitis. The sequenced sample was blood, either unsorted or a sorted T cell fraction (not recorded which). Here the CDR3 DNA reads TGTGCCAGCAGCGTAGCTACAGATACGCAGTATTTT. Encoded protein: CASSVATDTQYF.